These 5 T cell receptor beta chains were sequenced from one sample in a study of T cell changes during pregnancy in multiple sclerosis. Repertoires were generated with immunoSEQ multiplex PCR, while TCRdb's copy carries only in-frame clones and drops some. Altogether over 9,000 clones are present, about four fifths being singletons, with the ten largest covering roughly 12%. The sample was CD8+ T cells from peripheral blood mononuclear cells, taken after pregnancy. These receptors all stem from a female donor in good health, enrolled as a control in a pregnancy study.

The rearrangement joins TRBV27 to TRBJ2-7; 7 bases line up with TRBD1. V dropped 1 base and J dropped 4; count of bases not matched to a gene: 4. This CDR3 comprises 14 residues. Germline lookup yields CDR1 MNHEY and CDR2 SMNVEV (reference sequence). CDR3: CASSLFSGGYEQYF. The CDR3 nucleotides are TGTGCCAGCAGTTTATTTTCAGGGGGTTACGAGCAGTACTTC.

A note on this clone: This sample includes further DNA sequences coding for the same CDR3. The V gene is TRBV30, the J gene TRBJ2-7; 8 nucleotides align to TRBD1. Germline V gives CDR1 GTSNPN, CDR2 SVGIG (reference sequence). The CDR3 is 13 amino acids. The trim removed 0 bases at V and 7 bases at J, leaving 5 bases unmatched. The CDR3 is CAWSVSGGYEQYF. CDR3 bases: TGTGCCTGGAGTGTATCAGGGGGCTATGAGCAGTACTTC. Full variable domain (rest looked up from reference TRBV30 and TRBJ2-7): SQTIHQWPATLVQPVGSPLSLECTVEGTSNPNLYWYRQAAGRGLQLLFYSVGIGQISSEVPQNLSASRPQDRQFILSSKKLLLSDSGFYLCAWSVSGGYEQYFGPGTRLTVT.

This chain joins TRBV6-1 and TRBJ2-7, with a tentative D call TRBD1 (6 bases). CDR1 is MNHNS, CDR2 SASEGT, per germline. V lost 4 bases to trimming and J lost 0 bases, with 13 bases between them. The CDR3 totals 15 residues. The CDR3 sequence is CASSGSLDSSYEQYF. CDR3 bases: TGTGCCAGCAGTGGATCGTTGGACAGCTCCTACGAGCAGTACTTC.

This chain links TRBV6-4 with TRBJ2-3, with 7 nucleotides matching TRBD2. The CDR3 contains 14 residues. With V trimmed by 4 bases and J by 4 bases, 5 bases remained unmatched. Germline loops: CDR1 MRHNA, CDR2 SNTAGT. Here the CDR3 reads CASSASGEADTQYF. CDR3 sequence (DNA): TGTGCCAGCAGTGCCAGCGGGGAGGCAGATACGCAGTATTTT.

This chain connects TRBV11-3 to TRBJ2-1; 7 nucleotides agree with TRBD2. V lost 4 bases, J lost 3 bases, and 9 bases stayed unmatched. CDR1 is SGHNT and CDR2 is YENEEA in the germline V gene. This CDR3 comprises 16 residues. CDR3 DNA sequence: TGTGCCAGCAGCTCCGGTGCGGGACTAATCTACAATGAGCAGTTCTTC. The encoded protein is CASSSGAGLIYNEQFF.